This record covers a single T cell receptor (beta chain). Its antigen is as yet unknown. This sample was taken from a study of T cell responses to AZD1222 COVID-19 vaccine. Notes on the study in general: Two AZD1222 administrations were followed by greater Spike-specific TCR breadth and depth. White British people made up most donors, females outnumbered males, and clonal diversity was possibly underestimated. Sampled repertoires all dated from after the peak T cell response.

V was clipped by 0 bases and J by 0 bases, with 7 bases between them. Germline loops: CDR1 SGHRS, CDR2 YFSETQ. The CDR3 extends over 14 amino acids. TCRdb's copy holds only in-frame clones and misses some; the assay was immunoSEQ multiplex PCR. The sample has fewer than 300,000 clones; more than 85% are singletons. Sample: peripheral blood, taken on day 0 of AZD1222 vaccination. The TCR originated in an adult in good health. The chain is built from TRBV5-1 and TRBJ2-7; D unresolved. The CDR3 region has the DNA TGCGCCAGCAGCTTGGATAAGAGCTCCTACGAGCAGTACTTC. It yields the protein CASSLDKSSYEQYF. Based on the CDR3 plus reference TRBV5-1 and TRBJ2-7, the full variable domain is KAGVTQTPRYLIKTRGQQVTLSCSPISGHRSVSWYQQTPGQGLQFLFEYFSETQRNKGNFPGRFSGRQFSNSRSEMNVSTLELGDSALYLCASSLDKSSYEQYFGPGTRLTVT.